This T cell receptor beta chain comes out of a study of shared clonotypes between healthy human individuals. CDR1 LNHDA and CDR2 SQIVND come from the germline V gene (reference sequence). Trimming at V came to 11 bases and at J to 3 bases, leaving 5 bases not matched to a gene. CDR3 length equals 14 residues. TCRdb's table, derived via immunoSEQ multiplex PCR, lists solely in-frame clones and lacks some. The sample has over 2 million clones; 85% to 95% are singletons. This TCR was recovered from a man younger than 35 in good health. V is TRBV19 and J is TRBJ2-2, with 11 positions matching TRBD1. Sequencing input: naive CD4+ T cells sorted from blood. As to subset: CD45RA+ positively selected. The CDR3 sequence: CASGTGGYTGELFF. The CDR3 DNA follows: TGTGCCTCCGGGACAGGGGGATACACCGGGGAGCTGTTTTTT.